These 10 T cell receptor beta chains share one sample of origin, sequenced in a study of vaccination effects on CD4 cells after COVID-19. Using immunoSEQ multiplex PCR, the repertoire was profiled, and TCRdb retains in-frame clones only, with some absent. The table shows fewer than 85,000 clones, with about 79% occurring only once. Expansion of antigen-specific CD4+ T cells with viral peptide pools was carried out by the ViraFEST assay before sequencing. When more than 9 days of culture had elapsed, CD4+ T cells were isolated. Vaccinated participants had no history of SARS-CoV-2 infection and tested negative for nucleocapsid antibodies. These receptors' targets are unknown. The sequencing here drew on CD4+ T cells from PBMCs cultured with SARS-CoV-2 spike peptides, taken before COVID-19 vaccination. These receptors all come from a human donor who received a COVID-19 vaccine.

This chain joins TRBV5-1 and TRBJ2-1; D is possibly TRBD2 (6 bases). This CDR3 region has 17 residues. CDR1 is SGHRS and CDR2 is YFSETQ in the germline V gene. V dropped 4 bases and J dropped 3 bases, with 20 bases sitting between them. The CDR3 bases are TGCGCCAGCAGCAGAATGGACGGGAGAAAGTTCTACAATGAGCAGTTCTTC. Translation gives CASSRMDGRKFYNEQFF.

The chain combines TRBV3-1 (or the pseudogene TRBV3-2) with TRBJ1-6, with D possibly TRBD1 on 6 matching bases. The germline V gene has CDR1 LGHDT and CDR2 YNNKEL (reference sequence). This CDR3 is 13 amino acids long. The V gene lost 2 bases and the J gene lost 8 bases, with 7 bases spanning the gap. The CDR3 reads CASSQPGDSPLHF. CDR3 in DNA: TGTGCCAGCAGCCAACCAGGGGATTCACCCCTCCACTTT.

V and J are TRBV21-1 and TRBJ1-2. TRBV21-1 is shown as a pseudogene. The CDR3 runs to 12 residues. The CDR3 sequence: CANLPQGEGYTF. The CDR3 bases are TGTGCCAACCTACCTCAGGGAGAGGGCTACACCTTC.

This clone appeared a single time. The J gene is TRBJ2-2, the V gene TRBV4-3; unclear D gene. CDR3 length: 17 amino acids. The V end lost 0 bases, the J end lost 4 bases, and 15 bases lay between the germline ends. Germline values: CDR1 LGHNA, CDR2 YSLEER. The CDR3 reads CASSQDFWAVGTGELFF. CDR3 DNA: TGCGCCAGCAGCCAAGATTTTTGGGCGGTAGGCACCGGGGAGCTGTTTTTT.

The chain has TRBV5-1 and TRBJ1-1; D ambiguous. From germline, CDR1 is SGHRS and CDR2 YFSETQ. The germline V and J ends were trimmed by 0 bases and 7 bases, with 10 bases remaining between them. The length of the CDR3 is 13 residues. CDR3 sequence reads: CASSLVSQLEAFF. The CDR3 DNA reads as TGCGCCAGCAGCTTGGTTTCCCAACTTGAAGCTTTCTTT.

The chain links TRBV11-2 to TRBJ1-5, with 11 nucleotides matching TRBD1. V shed 5 bases and J 6 bases; nucleotides not matched to a gene: 6. The CDR3 runs to 15 residues. Germline-derived CDR1 and CDR2 are SGHAT and FQNNGV. The CDR3: CASSLGQGARQPQHF. CDR3 bases: TGTGCCAGCAGCCTAGGACAGGGGGCTCGTCAGCCCCAGCATTTT.

J is TRBJ2-7 and V is TRBV6-2 or TRBV6-3; D gene uncertain. Trimming shortened V by 2 bases and J by 0 bases, and 5 bases separated the two germline ends. Germline V CDR1 and CDR2: MNHEY, SVGEGT. The CDR3 is made up of 13 amino acids. CDR3 in DNA: TGTGCCAGCAGTTACCCAAACTCCTACGAGCAGTACGTC. Translation: CASSYPNSYEQYV.

The V call is TRBV6-5, the J call TRBJ1-3; 8 bases agree with TRBD1. With 2 bases clipped from V and 4 bases from J, the junction kept 4 bases outside the gene matches. Germline CDR1 reads MNHEY; CDR2 reads SVGAGI. The CDR3 loop spans 15 amino acids. The CDR3 here is CASSYDRGRGNTIYF. The DNA for the CDR3 is TGTGCCAGCAGTTACGACAGGGGAAGGGGAAACACCATATATTTT.

V gene TRBV18 combines with J gene TRBJ2-2; 10 bases map to TRBD2. This CDR3 has 17 amino acids. Germline values: CDR1 KGHSH, CDR2 LQKENI. V lost 0 bases to trimming and J lost 1 base; unmatched junction nucleotides: 2. The CDR3: CASSPPGLARNTGELFF. In nucleotides, the CDR3 is TGTGCCAGCTCACCACCGGGACTAGCGAGGAACACCGGGGAGCTGTTTTTT.

The V and J genes are TRBV18 and TRBJ1-1; D call uncertain. Germline loops: CDR1 KGHSH, CDR2 LQKENI. The CDR3 length is 13 residues. The V gene lost 6 bases and the J gene lost 3 bases, with 11 bases spanning the gap. The DNA for the CDR3 is TGTGCCAGCTCCCCGTCGGTGGACACTGAAGCTTTCTTT. Its protein product is CASSPSVDTEAFF.